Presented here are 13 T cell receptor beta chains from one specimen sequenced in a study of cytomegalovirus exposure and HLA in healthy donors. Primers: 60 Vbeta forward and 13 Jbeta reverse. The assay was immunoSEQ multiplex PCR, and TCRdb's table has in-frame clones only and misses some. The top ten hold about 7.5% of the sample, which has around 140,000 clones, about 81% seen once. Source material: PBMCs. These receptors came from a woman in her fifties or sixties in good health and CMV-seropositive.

CDR3 sequence: CASRPGQEGMVGETQYF. The CDR3 DNA reads as TGCGCCAGCAGACCTGGACAGGAAGGGATGGTCGGAGAGACCCAGTACTTC. This rearrangement joins TRBV5-1 to TRBJ2-5; 7 positions match TRBD1. This CDR3 spans 17 amino acids. Trimming at V came to 5 bases and at J to 4 bases, leaving 17 bases not matched to a gene. Germline V gives CDR1 SGHRS, CDR2 YFSETQ.

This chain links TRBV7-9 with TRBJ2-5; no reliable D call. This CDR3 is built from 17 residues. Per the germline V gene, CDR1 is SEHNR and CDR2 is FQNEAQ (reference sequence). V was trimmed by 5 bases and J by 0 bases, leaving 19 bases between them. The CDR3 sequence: CASSAKYDRRYQETQYF. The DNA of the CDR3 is TGTGCCAGCAGCGCAAAATACGACCGGAGATACCAAGAGACCCAGTACTTC. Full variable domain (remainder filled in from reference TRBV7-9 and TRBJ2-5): DTGVSQNPRHKITKRGQNVTFRCDPISEHNRLYWYRQTLGQGPEFLTYFQNEAQLEKSRLLSDRFSAERPKGSFSTLEIQRTEQGDSAMYLCASSAKYDRRYQETQYFGPGTRLLVL.

CDR3: CASSIHFDLQGTNEKLFF. As DNA, the CDR3 is TGTGCCAGTAGTATCCACTTCGACCTACAGGGGACTAATGAAAAACTGTTTTTT. This chain uses TRBV19 with TRBJ1-4; 7 bases agree with TRBD1. The CDR3 has 18 amino acids. CDR1 and CDR2 from the germline V gene are LNHDA and SQIVND (reference sequence). V lost 3 bases, J lost 2 bases, and 12 bases stayed unmatched.

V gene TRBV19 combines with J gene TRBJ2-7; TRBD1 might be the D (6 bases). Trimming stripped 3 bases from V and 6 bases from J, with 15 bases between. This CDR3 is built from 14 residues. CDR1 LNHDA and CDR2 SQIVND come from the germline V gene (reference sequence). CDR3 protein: CASSIGQGLSEQYF. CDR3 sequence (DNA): TGTGCCAGTAGTATCGGTCAGGGGCTTAGCGAGCAGTACTTC.

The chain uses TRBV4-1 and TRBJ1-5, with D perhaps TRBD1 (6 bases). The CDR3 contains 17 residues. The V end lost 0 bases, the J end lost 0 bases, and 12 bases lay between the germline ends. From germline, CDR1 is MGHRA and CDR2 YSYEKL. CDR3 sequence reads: CASSQEYDRSSNQPQHF. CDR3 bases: TGCGCCAGCAGCCAAGAGTACGACAGGTCTAGCAATCAGCCCCAGCATTTT.

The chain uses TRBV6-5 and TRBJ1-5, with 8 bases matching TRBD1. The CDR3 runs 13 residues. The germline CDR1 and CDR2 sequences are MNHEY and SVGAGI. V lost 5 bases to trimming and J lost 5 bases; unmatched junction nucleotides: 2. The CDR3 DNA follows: TGTGCCAGCAGTAAGGACAGGGATCAGCCCCAGCATTTT. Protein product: CASSKDRDQPQHF.

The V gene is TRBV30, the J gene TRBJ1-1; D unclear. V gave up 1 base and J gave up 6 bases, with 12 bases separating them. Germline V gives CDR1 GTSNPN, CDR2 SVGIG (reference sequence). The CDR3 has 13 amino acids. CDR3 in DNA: TGTGCCTGGAGTGCAAAGGCGGGCGCTGAAGCTTTCTTT. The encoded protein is CAWSAKAGAEAFF.

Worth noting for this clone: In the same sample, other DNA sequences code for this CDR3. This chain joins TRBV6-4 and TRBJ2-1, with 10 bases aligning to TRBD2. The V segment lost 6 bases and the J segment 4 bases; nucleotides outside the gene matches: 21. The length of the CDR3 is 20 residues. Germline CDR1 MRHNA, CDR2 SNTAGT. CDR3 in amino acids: CASSTRTSGFPTEVYNEQFF. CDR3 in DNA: TGTGCCAGCAGCACTAGGACTAGCGGTTTCCCCACCGAGGTTTACAATGAGCAGTTCTTC.

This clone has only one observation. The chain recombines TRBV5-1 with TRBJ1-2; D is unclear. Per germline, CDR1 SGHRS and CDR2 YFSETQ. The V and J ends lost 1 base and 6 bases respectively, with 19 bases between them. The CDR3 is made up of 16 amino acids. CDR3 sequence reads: CASSLIASSLYDGYTF. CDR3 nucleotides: TGCGCCAGCAGCTTGATAGCCAGCTCGCTCTATGATGGCTACACCTTC.

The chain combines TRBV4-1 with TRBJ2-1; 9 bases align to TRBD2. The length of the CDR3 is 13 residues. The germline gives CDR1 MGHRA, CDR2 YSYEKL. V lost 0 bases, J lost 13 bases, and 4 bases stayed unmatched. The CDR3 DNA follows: TGCGCCAGCAGCCAAGATCCCGGGACTAGCCAGTTCTTC. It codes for CASSQDPGTSQFF.

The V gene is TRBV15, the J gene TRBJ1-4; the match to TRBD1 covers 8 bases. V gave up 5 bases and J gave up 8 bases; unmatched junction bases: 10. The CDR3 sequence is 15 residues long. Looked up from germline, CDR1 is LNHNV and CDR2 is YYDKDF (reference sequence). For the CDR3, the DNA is TGTGCCACCAGCTCAAACACCGGGACAGGAGAAAAACTGTTTTTT. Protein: CATSSNTGTGEKLFF.

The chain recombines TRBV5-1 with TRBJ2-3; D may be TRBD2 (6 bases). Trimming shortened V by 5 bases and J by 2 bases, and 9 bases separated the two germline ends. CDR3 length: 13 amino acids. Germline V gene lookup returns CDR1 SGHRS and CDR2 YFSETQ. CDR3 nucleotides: TGCGCCAGCAGGAGGAGGGACACAGATACGCAGTATTTT. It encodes CASRRRDTDTQYF.

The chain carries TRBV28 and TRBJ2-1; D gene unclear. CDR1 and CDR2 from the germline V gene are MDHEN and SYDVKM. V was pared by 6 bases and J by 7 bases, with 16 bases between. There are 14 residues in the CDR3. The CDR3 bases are TGTGCCAGCAGGGGTCTGTTTGGGCCAAATGAGCAGTTCTTC. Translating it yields CASRGLFGPNEQFF.